The sequence of this TCR beta chain was determined in a study of shared clonotypes between healthy human individuals. The study ran the assay at deep level. Investigators spread the genomic DNA of each subset evenly over several immunoSEQ plates. Clones were sequenced by immunoSEQ multiplex PCR, and TCRdb holds only the in-frame ones, with some missing. This sample carries 950,000 to 1,100,000 clones, about 75% of them seen once, and the ten largest clones take 1.5%. Regarding the study as a whole: Naive subsets typically showed greater estimated richness than memory subsets.

Nashville, Tennessee was home to all donors, each a Caucasian adult. This clone came up a few times. Its specificity is unknown. Germline-derived CDR1 and CDR2 are SGDLS and YYNGEE. The CDR3 loop spans 14 amino acids. Trimming pared 0 bases from V and 5 bases from J, leaving 11 bases between. Sequencing was done on a sample of memory CD4+ T cells sorted from blood. Described subset: CD45RA-negative fraction. This rearrangement joins TRBV9 to TRBJ2-5; a weak D match, TRBD2 (6 bases). The TCR originated in a man aged 18 to 30 in good health. The DNA of the CDR3 is TGTGCCAGCAGCGTAGGGCGGGGCTGGGAGACCCAGTACTTC. Translation: CASSVGRGWETQYF.